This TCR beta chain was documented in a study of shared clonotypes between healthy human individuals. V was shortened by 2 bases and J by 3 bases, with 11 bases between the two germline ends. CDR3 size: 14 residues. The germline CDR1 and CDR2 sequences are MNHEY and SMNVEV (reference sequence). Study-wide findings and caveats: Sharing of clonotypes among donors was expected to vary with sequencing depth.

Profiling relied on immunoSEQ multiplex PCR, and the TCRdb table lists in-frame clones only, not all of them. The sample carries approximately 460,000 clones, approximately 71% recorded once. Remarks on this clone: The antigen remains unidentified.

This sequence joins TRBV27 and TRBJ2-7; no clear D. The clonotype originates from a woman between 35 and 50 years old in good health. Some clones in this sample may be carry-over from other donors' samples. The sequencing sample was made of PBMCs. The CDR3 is CASSLGPSYYEQYF. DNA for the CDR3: TGTGCCAGCAGTTTAGGTCCGTCCTACTACGAGCAGTACTTC.